This TCR beta chain stems from a study of shared clonotypes between healthy human individuals. Study-wide background: The study used three CD4 naive, three CD4 memory, two CD8 naive and one CD8 memory plate per donor. Overall study results and limits: Naive subsets tended to show greater estimated richness than memory subsets.

Terminally differentiated effector memory CD45RA+ cells were left out of the naive CD8 fraction, which was CD45RO-negative and positively selected for CCR7. The donors, healthy adults who were HIV-negative, had experienced no recent acute infections or vaccinations. On this clone: Its cognate antigen is unknown.

A 200 ng quantity of DNA, 29,000 or so T cell genomes, went into the sorted-subset replicate PCRs. Clones were sequenced by immunoSEQ multiplex PCR, and TCRdb holds only the in-frame ones, with some missing. The sample lists around 600,000 clones, 90% to 95% occurring once. CDR1 is MNHEY and CDR2 is SVGAGI in the germline V gene. Between the trimmed V and J ends, which lost 2 bases and 2 bases, there was a span of 7 bases. CDR3 length: 14 residues. This chain connects TRBV6-5 to TRBJ1-5, with no clear D. The source material was naive CD8+ T cells sorted from blood. The clonotype was recovered from a woman in her 30s in good health. The CDR3 sequence is CASSYGQGNQPQHF. The CDR3 coding sequence is TGTGCCAGCAGTTACGGCCAGGGCAATCAGCCCCAGCATTTT.